Below, one TCR beta chain is given with its context. The antigen is not known. A multiplex PCR was run with 60 Vbeta primers and 13 Jbeta primers. Original processing notes: The authors later counted roughly 76 million unique TCR beta chains, 9 million to 14 million of them shared. Sequencing used immunoSEQ multiplex PCR; TCRdb keeps in-frame clones, though not all of them. Clone size and the V and J calls come from that table; the DNA yielded D and trimming. The sample consists of around 120,000 clones, roughly 88% of them appearing once. These data originate in a study of cytomegalovirus exposure and HLA in healthy donors. Study-level results: Sequencing depth roughly uniform across donors was assumed in presence/absence analyses.

Germline V lookup: CDR1 SGHVS, CDR2 FQNEAQ. This CDR3 comprises 14 residues. J was trimmed by 3 bases and V by 6 bases; bases with no gene match: 6. The specimen sequenced was PBMCs. The chain is built from TRBV7-8 and TRBJ1-2; 8 bases fit TRBD1. The sequence was collected from a man aged 45-60 years in good health and CMV-seronegative. The CDR3 coding sequence is TGTGCCAGCAGACTGGGACAGGCTGACTATGGCTACACCTTC. Amino acids: CASRLGQADYGYTF.